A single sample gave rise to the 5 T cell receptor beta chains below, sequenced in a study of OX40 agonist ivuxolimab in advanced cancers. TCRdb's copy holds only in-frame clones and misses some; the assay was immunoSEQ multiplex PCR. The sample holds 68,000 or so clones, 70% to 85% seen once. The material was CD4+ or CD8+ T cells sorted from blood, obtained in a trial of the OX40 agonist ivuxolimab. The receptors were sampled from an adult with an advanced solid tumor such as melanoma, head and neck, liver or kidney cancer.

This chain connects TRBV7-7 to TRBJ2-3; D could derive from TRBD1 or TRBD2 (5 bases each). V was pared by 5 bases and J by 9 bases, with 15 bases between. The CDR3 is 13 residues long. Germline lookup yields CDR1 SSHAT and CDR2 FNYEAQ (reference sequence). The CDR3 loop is CASSPFGGETQYF. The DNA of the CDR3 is TGTGCCAGCAGCCCCTTTGGGGGTGAGACGCAGTATTTT.

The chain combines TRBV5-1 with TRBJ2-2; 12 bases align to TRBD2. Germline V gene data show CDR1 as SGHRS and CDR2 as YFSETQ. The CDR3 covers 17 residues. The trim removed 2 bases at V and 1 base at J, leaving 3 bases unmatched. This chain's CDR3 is CASSLLAGGRNTGELFF. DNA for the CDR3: TGCGCCAGCAGCTTACTAGCGGGGGGCAGGAACACCGGGGAGCTGTTTTTT.

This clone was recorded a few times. The CDR3: CASSRGLADEQFF. DNA for the CDR3: TGTGCCAGCAGCCGGGGACTAGCGGATGAGCAGTTCTTC. The rearrangement links TRBV14 to TRBJ2-1; 11 nucleotides align to TRBD2. Germline V gene sequence: CDR1 SGHDN, CDR2 FVKESK. The junction had 1 base not matched to a gene; V was cut back by 4 bases and J by 8 bases. The CDR3 has 13 residues.

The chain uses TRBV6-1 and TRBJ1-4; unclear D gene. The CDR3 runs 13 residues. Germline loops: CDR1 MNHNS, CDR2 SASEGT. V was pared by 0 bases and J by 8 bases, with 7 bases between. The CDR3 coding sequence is TGTGCCAGCAGTGAAGCGGTTTCGGAAAAACTGTTTTTT. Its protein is CASSEAVSEKLFF.

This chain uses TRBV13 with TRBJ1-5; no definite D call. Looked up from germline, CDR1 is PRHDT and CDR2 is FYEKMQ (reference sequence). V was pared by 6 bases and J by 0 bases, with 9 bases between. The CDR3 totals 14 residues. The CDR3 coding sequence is TGTGCCAGCAGTGAAGCCTATAGCAATCAGCCCCAGCATTTT. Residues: CASSEAYSNQPQHF. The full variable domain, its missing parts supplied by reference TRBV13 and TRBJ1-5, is AAGVIQSPRHLIKEKRETATLKCYPIPRHDTVYWYQQGPGQDPQFLISFYEKMQSDKGSIPDRFSAQQFSDYHSELNMSSLELGDSALYFCASSEAYSNQPQHFGDGTRLSIL.